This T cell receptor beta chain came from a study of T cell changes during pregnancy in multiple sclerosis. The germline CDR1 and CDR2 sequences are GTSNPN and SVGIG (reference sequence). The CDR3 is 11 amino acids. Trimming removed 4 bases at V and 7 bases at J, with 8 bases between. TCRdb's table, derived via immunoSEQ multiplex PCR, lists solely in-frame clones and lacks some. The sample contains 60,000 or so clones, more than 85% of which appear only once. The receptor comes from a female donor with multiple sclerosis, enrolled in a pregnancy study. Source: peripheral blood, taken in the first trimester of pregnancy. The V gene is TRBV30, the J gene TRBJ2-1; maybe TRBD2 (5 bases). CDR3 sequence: CAWNRGNEQFF. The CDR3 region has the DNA TGTGCCTGGAATCGGGGTAATGAGCAGTTCTTC. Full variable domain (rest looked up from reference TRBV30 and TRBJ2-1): SQTIHQWPATLVQPVGSPLSLECTVEGTSNPNLYWYRQAAGRGLQLLFYSVGIGQISSEVPQNLSASRPQDRQFILSSKKLLLSDSGFYLCAWNRGNEQFFGPGTRLTVL.